This is a list of T cell receptor beta chains from one sample in a study of blood T cell repertoires in COVID-19. Libraries were prepared by immunoSEQ multiplex PCR; TCRdb keeps only in-frame clonotypes and omits some of them. Of roughly 160,000 clones listed, roughly 83% are singletons. The sample comprised peripheral blood. The receptor source for this set is a man aged 18 to 30 with active or convalescent COVID-19. The CDR3 runs from the conserved cysteine through the conserved F or W. The order of the fields is clone size, D gene, V gene, J gene, CDR3 protein, CDR3 DNA. D genes are given only for firm matches. Some rows mark clone size as missing; the rest say once, few, many or name a class of expanded clone.

size: NA
D: TRBD2
V: TRBV5-5
J: TRBJ2-3
CDR3: CASIQELAGGDTQYF
DNA: TGTGCCAGCATTCAGGAACTAGCGGGGGGAGATACGCAGTATTTT

size: NA
D: NA
V: TRBV7-2
J: TRBJ2-2
CDR3: CASSFRTTITGELFF
DNA: TGTGCCAGCAGCTTCCGGACAACTATCACCGGGGAGCTGTTTTTT

size: NA
D: NA
V: TRBV28
J: TRBJ1-6
CDR3: CASSLTEKGSPLHF
DNA: TGTGCCAGCAGTTTAACCGAGAAGGGGTCACCCCTCCACTTT

size: few
D: TRBD1
V: TRBV6-4
J: TRBJ2-1
CDR3: CASSDSTGGNEQFF
DNA: TGTGCCAGCAGTGACTCGACAGGGGGCAATGAGCAGTTCTTC

size: NA
D: NA
V: TRBV27
J: TRBJ2-1
CDR3: CASKARADEQFF
DNA: TGTGCCAGCAAAGCCAGGGCGGATGAGCAGTTCTTC

size: NA
D: TRBD1
V: TRBV5-1
J: TRBJ1-4
CDR3: CASCLAGTGGEKLFF
DNA: TGCGCCAGCTGCTTGGCCGGGACAGGGGGTGAAAAACTGTTTTTT

size: NA
D: NA
V: TRBV6-5
J: TRBJ2-1
CDR3: CASNPRSPPGQFF
DNA: TGTGCCAGCAACCCACGTAGCCCTCCCGGGCAGTTCTTC

size: once
D: NA
V: TRBV5-4
J: TRBJ2-5
CDR3: CASSPKHRQETQYF
DNA: TGTGCCAGCAGCCCGAAGCACAGGCAAGAGACCCAGTACTTC

size: NA
D: NA
V: TRBV4-2
J: TRBJ1-2
CDR3: CASSQEGPRLRGYTF
DNA: TGTGCCAGCAGCCAAGAGGGCCCCCGACTACGCGGCTACACCTTC

size: NA
D: NA
V: TRBV3-1/TRBV3-2
J: TRBJ1-5
CDR3: CASSQDRTDQPQHF
DNA: TGTGCCAGCAGCCAAGATAGAACTGATCAGCCCCAGCATTTT

size: NA
D: NA
V: TRBV11-2
J: TRBJ2-7
CDR3: CASSLYGNEQYF
DNA: TGTGCCAGCAGCTTATACGGGAACGAGCAGTACTTC

size: NA
D: NA
V: TRBV19
J: TRBJ1-5
CDR3: CASSIDSVTRYKPQHF
DNA: TGTGCCAGTAGTATCGATTCGGTCACGAGGTATAAGCCCCAGCATTTT

size: NA
D: NA
V: TRBV18
J: TRBJ1-2
CDR3: CASSPRTGNYGYTF
DNA: TGTGCCAGCTCACCACGCACAGGCAACTATGGCTACACCTTC

size: NA
D: TRBD1
V: TRBV19
J: TRBJ2-7
CDR3: CASSYMGQANSYEQYF
DNA: TGTGCCAGTAGCTACATGGGACAGGCCAACTCCTACGAGCAGTACTTC

size: NA
D: TRBD2
V: TRBV5-4
J: TRBJ2-7
CDR3: CASSFLGTRGKQYF
DNA: TGTGCCAGCAGCTTCCTCGGGACTAGGGGTAAGCAGTACTTC

size: few
D: NA
V: TRBV7-9
J: TRBJ1-1
CDR3: CASSPKSSSTEAFF
DNA: TGTGCCAGCAGCCCCAAGTCTAGCAGCACTGAAGCTTTCTTT

size: NA
D: NA
V: TRBV5-1
J: TRBJ2-2
CDR3: CASSKVGSGSRNTGELFF
DNA: TGCGCCAGCAGCAAAGTCGGGAGCGGATCCCGGAACACCGGGGAGCTGTTTTTT

size: NA
D: NA
V: TRBV11-2
J: TRBJ1-6
CDR3: CASSPSGGYSPLHF
DNA: TGTGCCAGCTCGCCATCGGGTGGTTATTCACCCCTCCACTTT

size: NA
D: NA
V: TRBV2
J: TRBJ1-2
CDR3: CASSSRDSKLRYGYTF
DNA: TGTGCCAGCAGTAGCAGAGACAGCAAGCTAAGATATGGCTACACCTTC

size: NA
D: TRBD1
V: TRBV7-2
J: TRBJ2-1
CDR3: CASSLRQGATGYNEQFF
DNA: TGTGCCAGCAGCTTACGACAGGGGGCGACGGGTTACAATGAGCAGTTCTTC

size: NA
D: NA
V: TRBV6-5
J: TRBJ1-5
CDR3: CASSRGSGYNQPQHF
DNA: TGTGCCAGCAGTAGGGGGTCGGGATACAATCAGCCCCAGCATTTT

size: NA
D: TRBD1
V: TRBV3-1/TRBV3-2
J: TRBJ1-6
CDR3: CASSQADRDNSPLHF
DNA: TGTGCCAGCAGCCAAGCCGACAGGGATAATTCACCCCTCCACTTT

size: NA
D: TRBD2
V: TRBV7-9
J: TRBJ2-5
CDR3: CASSPGGSGRETQYF
DNA: TGTGCCAGCAGCCCCGGAGGTAGCGGGAGGGAGACCCAGTACTTC

size: NA
D: NA
V: TRBV10-3
J: TRBJ1-4
CDR3: CAISESNQAKLFF
DNA: TGTGCCATCAGTGAGTCGAATCAGGCAAAACTGTTTTTT

size: NA
D: TRBD1
V: TRBV5-1
J: TRBJ2-7
CDR3: CASSLGGQSYEQYF
DNA: TGCGCCAGCAGCTTGGGGGGACAGTCCTACGAGCAGTACTTC

size: NA
D: NA
V: TRBV3-1/TRBV3-2
J: TRBJ1-2
CDR3: CASSQVSGVGGYTF
DNA: TGTGCCAGCAGCCAGGTTTCGGGGGTGGGCGGCTACACCTTC

size: NA
D: TRBD2
V: TRBV27
J: TRBJ2-7
CDR3: CASSLGGDRYEQYF
DNA: TGTGCCAGCAGCCTGGGAGGGGACCGCTACGAGCAGTACTTC

size: NA
D: TRBD1
V: TRBV28
J: TRBJ2-5
CDR3: CASSLRNPGTGQETQYF
DNA: TGTGCCAGCAGTTTAAGAAACCCCGGGACAGGCCAAGAGACCCAGTACTTC

size: NA
D: NA
V: TRBV4-3
J: TRBJ2-3
CDR3: CASSPQETGGRGTQYF
DNA: TGCGCCAGCAGCCCCCAAGAGACAGGTGGCAGGGGTACGCAGTATTTT

size: NA
D: TRBD1
V: TRBV30
J: TRBJ2-7
CDR3: CAWSVTGGEQYF
DNA: TGTGCCTGGAGTGTAACAGGGGGCGAGCAGTACTTC

size: NA
D: NA
V: TRBV6-5
J: TRBJ1-3
CDR3: CASSATGDSGNTIYF
DNA: TGTGCCAGCAGCGCGACAGGCGACTCTGGAAACACCATATATTTT